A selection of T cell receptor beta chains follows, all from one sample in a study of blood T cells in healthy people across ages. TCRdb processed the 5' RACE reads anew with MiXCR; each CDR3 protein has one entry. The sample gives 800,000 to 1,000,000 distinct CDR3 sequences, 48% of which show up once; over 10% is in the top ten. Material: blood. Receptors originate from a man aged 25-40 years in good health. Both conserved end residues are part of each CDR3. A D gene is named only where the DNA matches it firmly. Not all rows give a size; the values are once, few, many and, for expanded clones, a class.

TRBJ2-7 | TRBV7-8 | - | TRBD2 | TGTGCCAGCAGCTTAGTGGCAGCGGGAGAATCCTACGAGCAGTACTTC | CASSLVAAGESYEQYF
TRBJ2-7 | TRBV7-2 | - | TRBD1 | TGTGCCAGCAGTCCGGACAGGAGGAGTTTCTACGAGCAGTACTTC | CASSPDRRSFYEQYF
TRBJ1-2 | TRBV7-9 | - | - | TGTGCCAGCAGCTTAGCCCCAGGGGGCTACACCTTC | CASSLAPGGYTF
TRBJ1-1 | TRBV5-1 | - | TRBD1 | TGCGCCAGCAGCGCCAGGGGGGTCGGGGACACTGAAGCTTTCTTT | CASSARGVGDTEAFF
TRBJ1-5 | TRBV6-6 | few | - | TGTGCCAGCATCGAGCGGGAGGATCAGCCCCAGCATTTT | CASIEREDQPQHF
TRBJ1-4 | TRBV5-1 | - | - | TGCGCCAGCAGCTTGAAACAGGGAACGGACGAAAAACTGTTTTTT | CASSLKQGTDEKLFF
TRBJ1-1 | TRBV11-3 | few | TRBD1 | TGTGCCAGCCTACGGACAGGGCCGAACACTGAAGCTTTCTTT | CASLRTGPNTEAFF
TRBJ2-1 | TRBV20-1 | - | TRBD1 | TGCAGTGCTGGAGATAACAGGGGCTTGGGCGAGCAGTTCTTC | CSAGDNRGLGEQFF
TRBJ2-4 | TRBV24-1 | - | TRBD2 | TGTGCCACCAGTGACGAGGGGACTAGCGGGCCGTACATTCAGTACTTC | CATSDEGTSGPYIQYF
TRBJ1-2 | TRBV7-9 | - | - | TGTGCCAGCAGCTTCCGGGCCTATGGCTACACCTTC | CASSFRAYGYTF
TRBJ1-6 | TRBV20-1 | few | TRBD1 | TGCAGTGCGAAACGAGGGACAGGCTCCTATAATTCACCCCTCCACTTT | CSAKRGTGSYNSPLHF
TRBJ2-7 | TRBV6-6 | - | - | TGTGCCAGCCCCTCGCCTGCCTACGAGCAGTACTTC | CASPSPAYEQYF
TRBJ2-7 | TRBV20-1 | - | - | TGCAGTGCTAACAGCCACTCCTACAATGAGCAGTACTTC | CSANSHSYNEQYF
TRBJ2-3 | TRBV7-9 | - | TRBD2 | TGTGCCAGCAGCCTCATGGGACTAGCGGGCACAGATACGCAGTATTTT | CASSLMGLAGTDTQYF
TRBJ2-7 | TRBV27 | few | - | TGTGCCAGCAGTTTTGGTCCACCCACTTCCTACGAGCAGTACTTC | CASSFGPPTSYEQYF
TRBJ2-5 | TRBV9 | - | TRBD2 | TGTGCCAGCAGCGTAGACGTAGCGGGAGTTAAAGAGACCCAGTACTTC | CASSVDVAGVKETQYF
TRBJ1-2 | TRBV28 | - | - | TGTGCCAGCAGTTTAATTTCAAGGAGTAACTATGGCTACACCTTC | CASSLISRSNYGYTF
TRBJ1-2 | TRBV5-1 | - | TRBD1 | TGCGCCAGCAGCTTGGAGGCAGGGGGCTTAACTAACTATGGCTACACCTTC | CASSLEAGGLTNYGYTF
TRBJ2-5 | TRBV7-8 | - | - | TGTGCCAGCGAAGGGGAAGAGACCCAGTACTTC | CASEGEETQYF
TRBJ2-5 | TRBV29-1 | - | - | TGCAGCGTTGGAGAATGGAGGGACGGGGAGACCCAGTACTTC | CSVGEWRDGETQYF
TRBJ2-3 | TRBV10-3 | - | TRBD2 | TGTGCCATCACCTCGGGGGGAGCGGCAGATACGCAGTATTTT | CAITSGGAADTQYF
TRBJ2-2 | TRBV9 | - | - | TGTGCCAGCAGCGTAACAGATTCGAACACCGGGGAGCTGTTTTTT | CASSVTDSNTGELFF
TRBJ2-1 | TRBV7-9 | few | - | TGTGCCAGCAGCGTTGACCAGTGGTATGAGCAGTTCTTC | CASSVDQWYEQFF
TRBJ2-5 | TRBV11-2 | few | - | TGTGCCAGCAGCGATGGGACTGCTCAAGAGACCCAGTACTTC | CASSDGTAQETQYF
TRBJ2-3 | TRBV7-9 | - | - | TGTGCCAGCAGCTCCCCGTCGAAGGGAGATACGCAGTATTTT | CASSSPSKGDTQYF
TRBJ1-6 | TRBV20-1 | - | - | TGCAGTTCTAGGGAGGTCCCTAATTCACCCCTCCACTTT | CSSREVPNSPLHF
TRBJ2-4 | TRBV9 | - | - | TGTGCCAGCATGTCGTACGGGCAGTACTTC | CASMSYGQYF
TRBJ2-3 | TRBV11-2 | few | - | TGTGCCAGCAGCTTAGAGTACAATCAGGCAGATACGCAGTATTTT | CASSLEYNQADTQYF
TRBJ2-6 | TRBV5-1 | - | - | TGTGCCAGCAGTTTAGCGCTGGGCTCTGGGGCCAACGTCCTGACTTTC | CASSLALGSGANVLTF
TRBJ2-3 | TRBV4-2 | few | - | TGTGCCAGCAGCCAAGAATCGGCTAGCGCTTACACAGATACGCAGTATTTT | CASSQESASAYTDTQYF
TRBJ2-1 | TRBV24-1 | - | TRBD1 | TGTGCCACCAGTGATTTAGCTTCGGGACAGGGGTACAATGAGCAGTTCTTC | CATSDLASGQGYNEQFF
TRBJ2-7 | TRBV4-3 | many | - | TGCGCCAGCAGCCAAGATGCGGACACAATTTACGAGCAGTACTTC | CASSQDADTIYEQYF
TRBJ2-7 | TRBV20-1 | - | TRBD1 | TGCAGTGCTAGGCCGGGACAGGGGGTTTACGAGCAGTACTTC | CSARPGQGVYEQYF
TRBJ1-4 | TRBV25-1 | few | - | TGTGCCAGCAGTGAAGTAGGGGCAGGGCTTGAAAAACTGTTTTTT | CASSEVGAGLEKLFF
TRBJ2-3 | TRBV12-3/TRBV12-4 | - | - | TGTGCCAGCAGTTTTGGGGACCGCACAGATACGCAGTATTTT | CASSFGDRTDTQYF
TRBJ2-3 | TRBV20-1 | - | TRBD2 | TGCAGTGCTAGATGGGGACTAGCGGGAAACACAGATACGCAGTATTTT | CSARWGLAGNTDTQYF
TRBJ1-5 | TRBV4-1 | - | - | TGCGCCAGCAGCCAGGCCCTCCCCCTCCCTATCGATAGCAATCAGCCCCAGCATTTT | CASSQALPLPIDSNQPQHF
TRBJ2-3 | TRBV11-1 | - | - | TGTGCCAGCAGCTTAGATGGCACGATCACAGATACGCAGTATTTT | CASSLDGTITDTQYF
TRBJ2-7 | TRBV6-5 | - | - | TGTGCCAGCAGTTACGGTCCTAACTACGAGCAGTACTTC | CASSYGPNYEQYF
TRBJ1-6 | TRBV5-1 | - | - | TGCGCCAGCAGCTTGACAGGCGGCGGATATTCACCCCTCCACTTT | CASSLTGGGYSPLHF
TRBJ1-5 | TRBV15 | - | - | TGTGCCACCAGCAGGAATCCGGGGGAGCCCCAGCATTTT | CATSRNPGEPQHF
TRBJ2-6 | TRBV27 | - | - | TGTGCCAGCAGTTTGGAGGGGGTGAGAGGGGCCAACGTCCTGACTTTC | CASSLEGVRGANVLTF
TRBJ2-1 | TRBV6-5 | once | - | TGTGTCAGCAGCGCTCGGGGCAATGAGCAGTTCTTC | CVSSARGNEQFF
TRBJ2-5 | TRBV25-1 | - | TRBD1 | TGTGCCAGCAGTGCCCCCAACCGCCGCGGGGGACAGGGACTCCTCCAAGAGACCCAGTACTTC | CASSAPNRRGGQGLLQETQYF
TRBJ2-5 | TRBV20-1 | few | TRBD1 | TGCAGTGCTAGGCTCCGGGACAGGGGCCAAGAGACCCAGTACTTC | CSARLRDRGQETQYF
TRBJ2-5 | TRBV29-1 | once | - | TGCAGCGTTGAAGAGACCCGGGACTTCCACAATGAGCAGTACTTC | CSVEETRDFHNEQYF
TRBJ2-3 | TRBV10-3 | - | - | TGTGCCATCGCAGCGGAGAGGGTGGGCACAGATACGCAGTATTTT | CAIAAERVGTDTQYF
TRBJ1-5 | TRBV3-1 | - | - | TGTGCCAGCAGCCAAGAAGCACATAGCAATCAGCCCCAGCATTTT | CASSQEAHSNQPQHF
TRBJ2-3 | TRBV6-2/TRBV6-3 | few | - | TGTGCCAGCAGCCAATCTAGCGTCAGCACAGATACGCAGTATTTT | CASSQSSVSTDTQYF
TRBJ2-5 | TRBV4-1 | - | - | TGCGCCAGCAGCCGTCCAGCCGGGGGACCCCTGTACCAAGAGACCCAGTACTTC | CASSRPAGGPLYQETQYF
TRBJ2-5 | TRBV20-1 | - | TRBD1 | TGCAGTGCTAGACCCCCAGGGGGTACAGAGACCCAGTACTTC | CSARPPGGTETQYF
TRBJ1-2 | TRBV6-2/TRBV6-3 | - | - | TGTGCCAGCAGTTACTCCCAGGGAGAAGCTAACTATGGCTACACCTTC | CASSYSQGEANYGYTF